This T cell receptor beta chain was observed in a study of T-cell reconstitution after alpha-beta-depleted transplantation in children. Construction of the TCRbeta library involved unique molecular identifiers. TCRdb independently ran MiXCR on the PCR reads; one entry per CDR3 protein. The table lists 600,000 to 700,000 distinct CDR3 sequences, approximately 17% of them singletons. The specimen was PBMCs from the stem cell graft donor, collected from the stem cell graft. This receptor was taken from a human donor who donated a stem cell graft to a child with acute myeloid leukemia.

This chain's CDR3 is CASPPAGTTNEQFF. The CDR3 DNA follows: TGTGCCAGCCCCCCAGCGGGGACAACCAATGAGCAGTTCTTC. This chain uses TRBV6-1 with TRBJ2-1, with D tentatively TRBD2 (7 bases). The germline V gene has CDR1 MNHNS and CDR2 SASEGT. The CDR3 sequence is 14 residues long. Trimming pared 8 bases from V and 6 bases from J, leaving 17 bases between.